Here is one T cell receptor (beta chain) with its context. Antigen: not known. The data stem from a study of cytomegalovirus exposure and HLA in healthy donors. Study-level findings and limits: The classifier was said to identify cytomegalovirus status with high specificity and sensitivity.

PCR amplification relied on 60 Vbeta primers (plus 13 Jbeta primers). TCRdb keeps only in-frame clones here, not all; method: immunoSEQ multiplex PCR. The sample lists tens of thousands of clones, 85% occurring once. Germline CDR1 SGHTA, CDR2 FQGTGA. This CDR3 is built from 18 residues. With V trimmed by 5 bases and J by 2 bases, 10 bases remained unmatched. The sample comprised PBMCs. This TCR derives from a female donor in good health and CMV-seronegative. The chain uses TRBV7-3 and TRBJ2-5; TRBD2 agrees at 14 bases. CDR3 sequence reads: CASSQRGTSGGPQETQYF. The CDR3, as DNA: TGTGCCAGCAGCCAACGGGGGACTAGCGGGGGACCTCAAGAGACCCAGTACTTC.